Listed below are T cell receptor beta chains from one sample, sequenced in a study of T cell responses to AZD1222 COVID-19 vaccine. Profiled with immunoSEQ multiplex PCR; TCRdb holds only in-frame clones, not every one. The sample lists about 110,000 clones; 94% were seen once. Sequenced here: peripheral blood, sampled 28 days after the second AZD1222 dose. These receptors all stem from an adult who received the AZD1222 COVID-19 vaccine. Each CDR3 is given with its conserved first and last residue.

CDR3 protein: CASSPREDSLYEQYF
V gene: TRBV18
J gene: TRBJ2-7

CDR3 protein: CASSSAGTLPYNEQFF
V gene: TRBV18
J gene: TRBJ2-1

CDR3 protein: CASSVRGGLAASSYNEQFF
V gene: TRBV9
J gene: TRBJ2-1

CDR3 protein: CASSFFPSTNEKLFF
V gene: TRBV5-6
J gene: TRBJ1-4

CDR3 protein: CASSLLRSEQYF
V gene: TRBV3-1/TRBV3-2
J gene: TRBJ2-7

CDR3 protein: CASSLAQANYGYTF
V gene: TRBV5-6
J gene: TRBJ1-2

CDR3 protein: CASSSGLAREQYF
V gene: TRBV12-3/TRBV12-4
J gene: TRBJ2-7

CDR3 protein: CASSLSGPGQPQHF
V gene: TRBV11-2
J gene: TRBJ1-5

CDR3 protein: CASSDRTSGTDTQYF
V gene: TRBV11-2
J gene: TRBJ2-3

CDR3 protein: CASSLVGDSLFSYEQYF
V gene: TRBV5-1
J gene: TRBJ2-7

CDR3 protein: CSVVSGTQYF
V gene: TRBV20-1
J gene: TRBJ2-5

CDR3 protein: CASSLAGSGELFF
V gene: TRBV7-8
J gene: TRBJ2-2

CDR3 protein: CASSYRQEQPQHF
V gene: TRBV6-2/TRBV6-3
J gene: TRBJ1-5

CDR3 protein: CASSLDRGDSPLHF
V gene: TRBV6-5
J gene: TRBJ1-6

CDR3 protein: CASSNLFLNTEAFF
V gene: TRBV6-5
J gene: TRBJ1-1

CDR3 protein: CASSLQGSPYEQYF
V gene: TRBV5-4
J gene: TRBJ2-7

CDR3 protein: CASSPPQGGTETQYF
V gene: TRBV19
J gene: TRBJ2-5

CDR3 protein: CAIKEGTAESPLHF
V gene: TRBV2
J gene: TRBJ1-6

CDR3 protein: CASSFDTGLNTEAFF
V gene: TRBV5-6
J gene: TRBJ1-1

CDR3 protein: CASSLSGQGAGAQFF
V gene: TRBV7-9
J gene: TRBJ2-1

CDR3 protein: CASTLVPKGAYEQYF
V gene: TRBV2
J gene: TRBJ2-7

CDR3 protein: CASSYSRQGGDEQFF
V gene: TRBV6-5
J gene: TRBJ2-1

CDR3 protein: CASSLWGAGTANVLTF
V gene: TRBV14
J gene: TRBJ2-6

CDR3 protein: CASSNRDPKNTEAFF
V gene: TRBV7-6
J gene: TRBJ1-1

CDR3 protein: CASIPGGSGANVLTF
V gene: TRBV5-1
J gene: TRBJ2-6

CDR3 protein: CASSLAGYTEAFF
V gene: TRBV5-1
J gene: TRBJ1-1

CDR3 protein: CSARGGGEQYF
V gene: TRBV20-1
J gene: TRBJ2-7

CDR3 protein: CASTRLSGSGNTIYF
V gene: TRBV6-5
J gene: TRBJ1-3

CDR3 protein: CASSSEGGYGYTF
V gene: TRBV6-4
J gene: TRBJ1-2

CDR3 protein: CSVPKQGVRNEQYF
V gene: TRBV29-1
J gene: TRBJ2-7

CDR3 protein: CASSPYGRNYGYTF
V gene: TRBV19
J gene: TRBJ1-2

CDR3 protein: CASSLNRQTDNYGYTF
V gene: TRBV5-1
J gene: TRBJ1-2

CDR3 protein: CASSSRPTGPTEGTQYF
V gene: TRBV5-1
J gene: TRBJ2-5

CDR3 protein: CASSQGGTGLWNEQFF
V gene: TRBV3-1/TRBV3-2
J gene: TRBJ2-1

CDR3 protein: CASSLLVNEQFF
V gene: TRBV12-3/TRBV12-4
J gene: TRBJ2-1

CDR3 protein: CASSEVGSRLVGAFF
V gene: TRBV2
J gene: TRBJ1-1

CDR3 protein: CASSPAPTGGTNSYEQYF
V gene: TRBV13
J gene: TRBJ2-7

CDR3 protein: CATKGLASTMAMQYF
V gene: TRBV10-3
J gene: TRBJ2-7

CDR3 protein: CASTRGKPNYGYTF
V gene: TRBV5-6
J gene: TRBJ1-2